The T cell receptor (beta chain) under discussion was sequenced for a study of cytomegalovirus exposure and HLA in healthy donors. Study-wide results and limits: A later analysis linked about 17,000 TCR beta sequences to HLA alleles at 0.05 false discovery rate.

Vbeta (60) and Jbeta (13) primers were used in the PCR. Sequencing used immunoSEQ multiplex PCR; TCRdb keeps in-frame clones, though not all of them. The table includes about 150,000 clones, just under 80% detected once. This clone was counted a few times. The target antigen is unknown. CDR1 is SEHNR, CDR2 FQNEAQ, per germline (reference sequence). The length of the CDR3 is 15 residues. With V trimmed by 5 bases and J by 8 bases, 11 bases remained unmatched. The sequenced material came from PBMCs. The chain links TRBV7-9 to TRBJ1-4, with 7 bases identical to TRBD1. This receptor was identified in a male donor in good health and CMV-seronegative. The DNA for the CDR3 is TGTGCCAGCAGCCACTACGACAGGGTTGGGGAAAAACTGTTTTTT. It translates to CASSHYDRVGEKLFF.